These 2 T cell receptor beta chains were all obtained from the same sample, sequenced in a study of response to subunit inactivated influenza vaccine. TCRdb passed the RT-PCR reads through MiXCR, listing each CDR3 protein once. The data contain hundreds of thousands of distinct CDR3 sequences, approximately 7.1% of them singletons. Source: PBMCs from blood, taken around 25 months after vaccination. The receptors were gathered from a man aged 45-69 years who received an inactivated influenza vaccine.

The chain combines TRBV5-1 with TRBJ2-7, with D maybe TRBD2 (6 bases). The CDR3 loop spans 14 amino acids. Germline loops: CDR1 SGHRS, CDR2 YFSETQ. V shed 2 bases and J shed 6 bases, with 15 bases lying between them. The CDR3 region has the DNA TGCGCCAGCAGCTTCGGTGCTAGCGCCCCCGAGCAGTACTTC. As protein: CASSFGASAPEQYF. The full variable domain, with the rest looked up from reference TRBV5-1 and TRBJ2-7, is KAGVTQTPRYLIKTRGQQVTLSCSPISGHRSVSWYQQTPGQGLQFLFEYFSETQRNKGNFPGRFSGRQFSNSRSEMNVSTLELGDSALYLCASSFGASAPEQYFGPGTRLTVT.

This clonotype was counted at least ten times. The genes are TRBV12-3 or TRBV12-4 and TRBJ2-1; 7 nucleotides align to TRBD2. J was trimmed by 7 bases and V by 10 bases; bases with no gene match: 10. The CDR3 extends over 13 amino acids. CDR3 region: CATAGGRGNEQFF. CDR3 DNA sequence: TGTGCCACAGCTGGCGGGAGAGGAAATGAGCAGTTCTTC.